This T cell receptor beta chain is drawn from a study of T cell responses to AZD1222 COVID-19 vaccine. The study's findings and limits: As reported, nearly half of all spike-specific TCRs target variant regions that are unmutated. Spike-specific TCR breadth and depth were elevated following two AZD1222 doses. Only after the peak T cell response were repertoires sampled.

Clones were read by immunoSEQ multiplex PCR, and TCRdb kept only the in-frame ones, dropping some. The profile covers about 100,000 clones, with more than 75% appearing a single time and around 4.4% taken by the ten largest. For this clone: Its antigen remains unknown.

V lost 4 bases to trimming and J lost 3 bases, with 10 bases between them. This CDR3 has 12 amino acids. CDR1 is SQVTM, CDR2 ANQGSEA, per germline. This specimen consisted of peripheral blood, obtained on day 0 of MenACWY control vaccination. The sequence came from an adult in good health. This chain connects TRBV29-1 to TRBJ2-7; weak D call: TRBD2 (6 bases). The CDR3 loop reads CSVVRGLYEQYF. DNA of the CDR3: TGCAGCGTTGTTAGGGGACTCTACGAGCAGTACTTC.